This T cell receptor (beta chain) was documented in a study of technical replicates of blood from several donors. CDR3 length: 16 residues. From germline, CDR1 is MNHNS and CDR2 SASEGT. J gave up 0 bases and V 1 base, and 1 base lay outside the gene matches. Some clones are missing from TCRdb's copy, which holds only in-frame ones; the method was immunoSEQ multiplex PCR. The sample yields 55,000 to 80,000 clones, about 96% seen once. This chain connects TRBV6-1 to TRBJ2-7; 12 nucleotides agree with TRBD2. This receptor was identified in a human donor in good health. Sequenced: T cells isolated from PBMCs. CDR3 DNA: TGTGCCAGCAGTGAAGGACTAGCGGGGGACTCCTACGAGCAGTACTTC. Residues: CASSEGLAGDSYEQYF.